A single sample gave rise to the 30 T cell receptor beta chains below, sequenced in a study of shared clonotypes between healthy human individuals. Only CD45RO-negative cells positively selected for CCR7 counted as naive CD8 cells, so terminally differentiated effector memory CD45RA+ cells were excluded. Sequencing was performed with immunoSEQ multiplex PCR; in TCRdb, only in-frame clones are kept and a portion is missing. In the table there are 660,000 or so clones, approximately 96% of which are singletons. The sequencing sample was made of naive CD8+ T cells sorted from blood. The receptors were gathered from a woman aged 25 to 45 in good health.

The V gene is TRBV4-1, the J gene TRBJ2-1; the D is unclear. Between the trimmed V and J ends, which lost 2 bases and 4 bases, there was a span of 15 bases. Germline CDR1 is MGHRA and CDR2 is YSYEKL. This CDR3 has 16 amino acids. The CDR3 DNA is TGCGCCAGCAGCCAAAGTTCCAGAATAAAATACAATGAGCAGTTCTTC. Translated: CASSQSSRIKYNEQFF.

This CDR3 reads CASSYSSSGLTDTQYF. The DNA for the CDR3 is TGTGCCAGCAGTTACTCTTCTAGCGGCCTTACAGATACGCAGTATTTT. The V and J genes are TRBV6-5 and TRBJ2-3, with 7 bases identical to TRBD2. The CDR3 has 16 residues. The ends lost 0 bases at V and 3 bases at J; junction bases unmatched: 6. Germline V CDR1 and CDR2: MNHEY, SVGAGI.

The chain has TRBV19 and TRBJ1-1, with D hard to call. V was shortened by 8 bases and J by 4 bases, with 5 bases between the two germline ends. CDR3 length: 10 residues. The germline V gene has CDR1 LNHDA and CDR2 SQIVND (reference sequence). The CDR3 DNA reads TGTGCCAGTTTTTCCACTGAAGCTTTCTTT. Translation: CASFSTEAFF. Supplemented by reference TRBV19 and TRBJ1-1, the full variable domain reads DGGITQSPKYLFRKEGQNVTLSCEQNLNHDAMYWYRQDPGQGLRLIYYSQIVNDFQKGDIAEGYSVSREKKESFPLTVTSAQKNPTAFYLCASFSTEAFFGQGTRLTVV.

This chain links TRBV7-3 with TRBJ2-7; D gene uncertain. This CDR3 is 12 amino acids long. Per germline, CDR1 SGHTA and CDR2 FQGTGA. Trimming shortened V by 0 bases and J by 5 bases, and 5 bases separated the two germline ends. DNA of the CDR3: TGTGCCAGCAGCTTAACCTGGCACGAGCAGTACTTC. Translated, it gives CASSLTWHEQYF.

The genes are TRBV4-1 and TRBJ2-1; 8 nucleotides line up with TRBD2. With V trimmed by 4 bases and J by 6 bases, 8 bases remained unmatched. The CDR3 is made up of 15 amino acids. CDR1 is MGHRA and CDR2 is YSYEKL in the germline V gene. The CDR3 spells CASSPGTSFLNEQFF. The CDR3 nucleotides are TGCGCCAGCAGCCCAGGGACTAGTTTTCTCAATGAGCAGTTCTTC.

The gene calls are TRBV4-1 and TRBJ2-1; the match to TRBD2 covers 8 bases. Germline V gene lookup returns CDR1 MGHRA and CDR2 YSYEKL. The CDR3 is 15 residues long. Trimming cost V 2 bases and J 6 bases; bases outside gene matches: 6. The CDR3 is CASSQSSGRGNEQFF. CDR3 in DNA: TGCGCCAGCAGCCAATCCAGCGGGAGAGGCAATGAGCAGTTCTTC.

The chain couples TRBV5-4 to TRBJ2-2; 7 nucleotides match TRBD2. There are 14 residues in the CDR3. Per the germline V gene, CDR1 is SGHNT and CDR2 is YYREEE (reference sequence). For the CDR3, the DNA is TGTGTCACTCATTTCGGCGGGAGCACCGGGGAGCTGTTTTTT. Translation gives CVTHFGGSTGELFF.

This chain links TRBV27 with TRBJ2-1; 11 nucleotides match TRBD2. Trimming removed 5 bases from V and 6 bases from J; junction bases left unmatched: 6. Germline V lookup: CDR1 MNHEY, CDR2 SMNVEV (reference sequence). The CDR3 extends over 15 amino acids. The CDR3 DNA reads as TGTGCCAGCAGTCCGGGGACTAGCGGCCTCAATGAGCAGTTCTTC. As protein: CASSPGTSGLNEQFF.

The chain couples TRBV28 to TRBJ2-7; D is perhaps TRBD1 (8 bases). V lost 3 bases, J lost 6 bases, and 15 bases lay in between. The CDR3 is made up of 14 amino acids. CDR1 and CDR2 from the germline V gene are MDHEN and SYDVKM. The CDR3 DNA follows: TGTGCCAGCAGTTTCAGGGGGCGGGGGCCCGAGCAGTACTTC. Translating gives CASSFRGRGPEQYF. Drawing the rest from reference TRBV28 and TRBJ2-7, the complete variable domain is DVKVTQSSRYLVKRTGEKVFLECVQDMDHENMFWYRQDPGLGLRLIYFSYDVKMKEKGDIPEGYSVSREKKERFSLILESASTNQTSMYLCASSFRGRGPEQYFGPGTRLTVT.

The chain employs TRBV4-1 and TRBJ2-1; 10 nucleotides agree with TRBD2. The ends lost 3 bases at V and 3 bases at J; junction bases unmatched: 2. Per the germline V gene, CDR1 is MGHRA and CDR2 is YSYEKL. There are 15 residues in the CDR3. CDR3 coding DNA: TGCGCCAGCAGCCACTTAGCGGGAGGCTACAATGAGCAGTTCTTC. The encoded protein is CASSHLAGGYNEQFF.

The CDR3 DNA sequence: TGTGCCAGCAGCCCAAGGGGGGCTAGATGGTCCGGGGAGCTGTTTTTT. Translation gives CASSPRGARWSGELFF. This sequence joins TRBV11-2 and TRBJ2-2; perhaps D is TRBD1 or TRBD2 (6 bases each). CDR3 length: 16 amino acids. V was trimmed by 5 bases and J by 6 bases, leaving 19 bases between them. Per germline, CDR1 SGHAT and CDR2 FQNNGV.

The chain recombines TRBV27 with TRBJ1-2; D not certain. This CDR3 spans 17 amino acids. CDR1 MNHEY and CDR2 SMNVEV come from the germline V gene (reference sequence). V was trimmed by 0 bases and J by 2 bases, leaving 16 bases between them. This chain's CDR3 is CASSLSPRGQDNYGYTF. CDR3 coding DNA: TGTGCCAGCAGTTTATCGCCTCGTGGCCAGGACAACTATGGCTACACCTTC.

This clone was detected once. The CDR3 bases are TGTGCCAGCAGCCAGTTGACTACGCGCACAGATACGCAGTATTTT. Encoded protein: CASSQLTTRTDTQYF. V usage is TRBV5-4 and J usage is TRBJ2-3, with D possibly TRBD2 on 5 matching bases. Trimming pared 4 bases from V and 1 base from J, leaving 13 bases between. CDR3 length: 15 residues. CDR1 and CDR2 from the germline V gene are SGHNT and YYREEE (reference sequence).

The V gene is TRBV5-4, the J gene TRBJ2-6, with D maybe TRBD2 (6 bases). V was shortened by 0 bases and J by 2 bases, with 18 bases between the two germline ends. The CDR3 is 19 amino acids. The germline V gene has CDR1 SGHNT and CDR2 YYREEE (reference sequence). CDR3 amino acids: CASSLVPPWGEAGANVLTF. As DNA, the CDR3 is TGTGCCAGCAGCTTGGTTCCGCCTTGGGGGGAGGCTGGGGCCAACGTCCTGACTTTC.

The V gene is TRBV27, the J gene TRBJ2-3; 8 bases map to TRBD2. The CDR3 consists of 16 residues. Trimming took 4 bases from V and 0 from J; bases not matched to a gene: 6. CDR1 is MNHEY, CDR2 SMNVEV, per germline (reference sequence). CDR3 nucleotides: TGTGCCAGCAGTTCAAGGACTAGCACTAGCACAGATACGCAGTATTTT. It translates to CASSSRTSTSTDTQYF.

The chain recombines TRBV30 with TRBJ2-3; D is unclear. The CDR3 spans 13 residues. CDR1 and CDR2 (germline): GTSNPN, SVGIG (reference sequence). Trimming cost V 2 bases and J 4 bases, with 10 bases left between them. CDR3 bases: TGTGCCTGGAGTCCCGAAGATTCAGATACGCAGTATTTT. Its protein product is CAWSPEDSDTQYF.

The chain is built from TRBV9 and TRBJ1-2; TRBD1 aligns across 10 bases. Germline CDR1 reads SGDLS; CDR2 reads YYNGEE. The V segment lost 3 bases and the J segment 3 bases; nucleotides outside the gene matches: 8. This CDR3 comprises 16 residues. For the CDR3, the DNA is TGTGCCAGCAGCGGGTGGGGGGACAGGGGCGACTATGGCTACACCTTC. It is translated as CASSGWGDRGDYGYTF.

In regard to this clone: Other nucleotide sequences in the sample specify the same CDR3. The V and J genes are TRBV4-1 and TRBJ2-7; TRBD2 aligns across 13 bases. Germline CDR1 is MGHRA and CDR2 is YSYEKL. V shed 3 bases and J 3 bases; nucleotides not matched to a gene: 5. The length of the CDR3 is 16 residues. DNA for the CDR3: TGCGCCAGCAGCCAGACCGGGACTAGCGGGATCTACGAGCAGTACTTC. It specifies CASSQTGTSGIYEQYF.

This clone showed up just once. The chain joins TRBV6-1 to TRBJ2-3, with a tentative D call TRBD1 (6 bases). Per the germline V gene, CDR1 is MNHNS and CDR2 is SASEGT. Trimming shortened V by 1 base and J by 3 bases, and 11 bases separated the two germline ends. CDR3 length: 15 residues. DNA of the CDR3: TGTGCCAGCAGTGAAGATCGAAGGGGGACAGATACGCAGTATTTT. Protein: CASSEDRRGTDTQYF.

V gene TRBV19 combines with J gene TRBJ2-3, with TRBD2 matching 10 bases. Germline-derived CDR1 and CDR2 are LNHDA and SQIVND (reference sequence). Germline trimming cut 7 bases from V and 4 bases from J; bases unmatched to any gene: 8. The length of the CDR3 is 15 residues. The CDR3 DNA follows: TGTGCCAGTACCCCAGCGGGAGGGCCAGCAGATACGCAGTATTTT. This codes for CASTPAGGPADTQYF.

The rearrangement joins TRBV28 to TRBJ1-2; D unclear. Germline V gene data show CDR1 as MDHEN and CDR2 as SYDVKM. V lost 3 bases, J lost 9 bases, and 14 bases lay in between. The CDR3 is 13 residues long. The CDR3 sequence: CASSFTPSGSYTF. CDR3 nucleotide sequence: TGTGCCAGCAGTTTTACTCCCAGCGGGAGCTACACCTTC.

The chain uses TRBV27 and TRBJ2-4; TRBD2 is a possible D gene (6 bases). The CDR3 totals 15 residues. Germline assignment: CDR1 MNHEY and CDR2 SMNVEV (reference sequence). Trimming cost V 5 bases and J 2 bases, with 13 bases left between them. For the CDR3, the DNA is TGTGCCAGCAGTCCTATAGCGGAAACCAAAAACATTCAGTACTTC. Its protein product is CASSPIAETKNIQYF.

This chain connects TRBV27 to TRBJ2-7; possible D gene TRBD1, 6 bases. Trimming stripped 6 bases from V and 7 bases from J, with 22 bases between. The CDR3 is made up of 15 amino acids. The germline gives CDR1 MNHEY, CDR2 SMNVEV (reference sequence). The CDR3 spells CASSTPGHTTKEQYF. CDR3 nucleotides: TGTGCCAGCAGCACGCCGGGACACACGACTAAAGAGCAGTACTTC.

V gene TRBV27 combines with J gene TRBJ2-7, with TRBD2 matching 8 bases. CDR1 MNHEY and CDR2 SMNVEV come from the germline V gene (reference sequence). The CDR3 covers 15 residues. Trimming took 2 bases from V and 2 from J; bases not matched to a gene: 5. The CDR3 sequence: CASSLDPGGTYEQYF. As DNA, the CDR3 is TGTGCCAGCAGTTTAGATCCGGGGGGGACCTACGAGCAGTACTTC.

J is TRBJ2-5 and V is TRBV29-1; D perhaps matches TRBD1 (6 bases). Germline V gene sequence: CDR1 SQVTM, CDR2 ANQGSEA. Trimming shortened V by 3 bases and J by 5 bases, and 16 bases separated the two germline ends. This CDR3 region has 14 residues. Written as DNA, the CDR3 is TGCAGCGTTGAGGGGGCCTCTGTAAGTGAGACCCAGTACTTC. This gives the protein CSVEGASVSETQYF.

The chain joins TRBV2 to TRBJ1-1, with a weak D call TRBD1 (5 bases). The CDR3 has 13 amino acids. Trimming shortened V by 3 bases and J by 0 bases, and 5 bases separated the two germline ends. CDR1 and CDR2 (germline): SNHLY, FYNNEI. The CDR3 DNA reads TGTGCCAGCAGTGACAGGGTGAACACTGAAGCTTTCTTT. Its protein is CASSDRVNTEAFF.

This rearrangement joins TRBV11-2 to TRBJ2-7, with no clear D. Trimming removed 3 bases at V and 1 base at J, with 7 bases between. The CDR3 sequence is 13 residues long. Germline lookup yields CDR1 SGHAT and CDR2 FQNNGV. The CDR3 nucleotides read TGTGCCAGCAGCTTCTACACTTCCTACGAGCAGTACTTC. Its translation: CASSFYTSYEQYF.

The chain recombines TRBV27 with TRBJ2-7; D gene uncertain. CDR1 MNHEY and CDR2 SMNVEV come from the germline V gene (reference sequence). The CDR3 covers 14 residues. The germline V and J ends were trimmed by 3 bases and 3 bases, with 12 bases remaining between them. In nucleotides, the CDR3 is TGTGCCAGCAGTTTCTGGAAAGTTGGCTACGAGCAGTACTTC. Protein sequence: CASSFWKVGYEQYF.

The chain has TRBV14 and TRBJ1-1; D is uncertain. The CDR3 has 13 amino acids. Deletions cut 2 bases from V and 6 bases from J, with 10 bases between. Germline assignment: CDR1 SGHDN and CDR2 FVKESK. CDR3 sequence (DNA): TGTGCCAGCAGCCAAATCAGCCAGGCTGAAGCTTTCTTT. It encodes CASSQISQAEAFF.

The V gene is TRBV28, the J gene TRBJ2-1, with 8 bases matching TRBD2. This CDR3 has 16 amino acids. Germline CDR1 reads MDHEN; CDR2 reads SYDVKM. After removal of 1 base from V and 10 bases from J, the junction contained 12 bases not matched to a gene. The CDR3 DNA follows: TGTGCCAGCAGTTTATATTATGTCGGGAGGGCCCAGGAGCAGTTCTTC. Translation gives CASSLYYVGRAQEQFF. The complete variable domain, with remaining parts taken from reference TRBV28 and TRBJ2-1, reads DVKVTQSSRYLVKRTGEKVFLECVQDMDHENMFWYRQDPGLGLRLIYFSYDVKMKEKGDIPEGYSVSREKKERFSLILESASTNQTSMYLCASSLYYVGRAQEQFFGPGTRLTVL.